Included here is one TCR beta chain sequence, with context. No antigen is known for it. These data come from a study of PD-1 blockade in classical Hodgkin lymphoma. The protocol was immunoSEQ multiplex PCR, while the TCRdb copy is restricted to in-frame clones and leaves out a portion. Of around 40,000 clones listed, about three quarters are singletons. The CDR3 consists of 15 residues. CDR1 LGHNA and CDR2 YSLEER come from the germline V gene. With 4 bases removed from V and 7 bases from J, the gap between germline ends came to 16 bases. Time point described: cycle 4 day 1 (C4D1), after more than 5 weeks of nivolumab. Patients all relapsed after autologous stem cell transplantation, and there was variation in brentuximab vedotin exposure. Study results and limitations: Complete responders entered with baseline diversity on par with newly diagnosed patients, the results showed.

The V and J genes are TRBV4-3 and TRBJ1-4; TRBD1 is a possible D gene (6 bases). The receptor's source is a human donor with classical Hodgkin lymphoma. Sequenced material: peripheral blood mononuclear cells (PBMCs), taken before the fourth cycle of nivolumab. This CDR3 is CASSRLEAGAEKLFF. The DNA of the CDR3 is TGCGCCAGCAGCCGCCTAGAGGCAGGGGCTGAAAAACTGTTTTTT.